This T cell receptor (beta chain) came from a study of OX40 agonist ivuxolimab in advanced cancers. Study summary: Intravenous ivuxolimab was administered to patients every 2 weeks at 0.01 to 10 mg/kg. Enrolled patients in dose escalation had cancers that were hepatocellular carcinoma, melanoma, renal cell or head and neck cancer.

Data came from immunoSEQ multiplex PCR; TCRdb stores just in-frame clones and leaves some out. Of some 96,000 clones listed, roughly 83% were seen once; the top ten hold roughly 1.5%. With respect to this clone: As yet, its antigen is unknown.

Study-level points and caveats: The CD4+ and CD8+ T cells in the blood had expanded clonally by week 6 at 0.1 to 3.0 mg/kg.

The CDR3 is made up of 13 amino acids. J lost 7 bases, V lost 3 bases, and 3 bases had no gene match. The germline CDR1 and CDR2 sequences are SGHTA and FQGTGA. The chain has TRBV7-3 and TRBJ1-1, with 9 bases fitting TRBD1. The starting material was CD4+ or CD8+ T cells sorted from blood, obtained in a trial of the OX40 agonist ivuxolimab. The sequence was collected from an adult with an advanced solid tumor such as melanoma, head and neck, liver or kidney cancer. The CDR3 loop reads CASSLRQGVEAFF. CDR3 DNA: TGTGCCAGCAGCTTGCGACAGGGGGTTGAAGCTTTCTTT.